These T cell receptor beta chains were read from a single sample in a study of T-cell memory formation after mild COVID-19. Each CDR3 protein is one row after TCRdb ran MiXCR on the 5' RACE reads. The sample has under 400,000 distinct CDR3 sequences; around 28% are singletons. Source material: PBMCs or a T cell subset sorted from them (not recorded which). All receptors derive from an adult woman who had mild COVID-19 (a few samples of this study predate the infection). Cell type and time point are not known. The CDR3 runs from the conserved cysteine through the conserved F or W. The D gene is left open where the match is weak. Where a row states a size, it is once, few, many or the class of an expanded clone; other rows omit it.

CDR3aa | CDR3nt | abundance | d_gene | j_gene | v_gene
CASSQDFRTLRNTIYF | TGTGCCAGCAGCCAAGATTTCAGAACTTTGAGAAACACCATATATTTT | - | - | TRBJ1-3 | TRBV14
CASSRLLAGGPEDTQYF | TGTGCCAGCAGCCGGTTACTAGCGGGAGGGCCGGAAGATACGCAGTATTTT | - | TRBD2 | TRBJ2-3 | TRBV7-6
CASSLGTASAGGANNEQFF | TGTGCCAGCAGTTTGGGGACAGCTTCAGCGGGAGGCGCCAACAATGAGCAGTTCTTC | - | TRBD2 | TRBJ2-1 | TRBV12-3/TRBV12-4
CASSHRDRAYEQFF | TGTGCCAGCAGCCACCGGGACAGGGCATATGAGCAGTTCTTC | - | TRBD1 | TRBJ2-1 | TRBV13
CASSVPGKGYEQYF | TGTGCCAGCAGTGTCCCAGGGAAAGGCTACGAGCAGTACTTC | - | - | TRBJ2-7 | TRBV12-3/TRBV12-4
CASSLGGGLGNEQFF | TGTGCCAGCAGCTTAGGGGGGGGTTTAGGTAATGAGCAGTTCTTC | few | TRBD2 | TRBJ2-1 | TRBV7-2
CSVEGGGASGTQYF | TGCAGCGTTGAGGGAGGTGGGGCATCAGGTACGCAGTATTTT | few | - | TRBJ2-3 | TRBV29-1
CASSQGYNQPQHF | TGCGCCAGCAGCCAGGGCTACAATCAGCCCCAGCATTTT | - | - | TRBJ1-5 | TRBV4-1
CASASGRALDTQYF | TGTGCCAGCGCTAGCGGGAGGGCCTTAGATACGCAGTATTTT | - | TRBD2 | TRBJ2-3 | TRBV7-3
CASSPGLLGEDQPQHF | TGTGCCAGCAGCCCAGGACTCCTAGGAGAGGATCAGCCCCAGCATTTT | - | - | TRBJ1-5 | TRBV7-9
CASSTTGVNEKLFF | TGCGCCAGCAGCACGACAGGGGTTAATGAAAAACTGTTTTTT | - | TRBD1 | TRBJ1-4 | TRBV4-1
CASSFPGHYYGYTF | TGTGCCAGCAGCTTTCCGGGACATTACTATGGCTACACCTTC | - | - | TRBJ1-2 | TRBV7-9
CATSDLRRAPDTQYF | TGTGCCACCAGTGATCTTCGGAGGGCCCCAGATACGCAGTATTTT | few | - | TRBJ2-3 | TRBV24-1
CSARDRASGMTSTDTQYF | TGCAGTGCTAGAGATCGGGCTAGCGGCATGACTAGCACAGATACGCAGTATTTT | - | TRBD2 | TRBJ2-3 | TRBV20-1
CASSSSTGNQPQHF | TGTGCCAGCAGCTCCTCTACTGGAAATCAGCCCCAGCATTTT | few | - | TRBJ1-5 | TRBV7-8
CASNEYRVTSTEAFF | TGTGCCAGCAACGAATACAGGGTAACGAGCACTGAAGCTTTCTTT | - | - | TRBJ1-1 | TRBV5-5
CSALGSREKTYEQYF | TGCAGTGCCCTTGGATCGCGGGAGAAGACGTACGAGCAGTACTTC | - | TRBD2 | TRBJ2-7 | TRBV20-1
CSVEETDRAAYNEQFF | TGCAGCGTTGAAGAAACGGACAGGGCCGCCTACAATGAGCAGTTCTTC | - | TRBD1 | TRBJ2-1 | TRBV29-1
CASSYSPLGAGMAKNIQYF | TGTGCCAGCAGTTATTCGCCCCTCGGGGCAGGGATGGCCAAAAACATTCAGTACTTC | few | - | TRBJ2-4 | TRBV6-9
CATSDFLIGGGTSGELEQFF | TGTGCCACCAGTGATTTCCTTATAGGCGGGGGGACTAGCGGAGAACTTGAGCAGTTCTTC | - | TRBD2 | TRBJ2-1 | TRBV24-1
CASSSGQITSYEQYF | TGCGCCAGCAGCTCGGGACAGATTACCTCCTACGAGCAGTACTTC | - | TRBD1 | TRBJ2-7 | TRBV5-1
CASSLAGYTDTQYF | TGTGCCAGCAGCTTAGCCGGCTACACAGATACGCAGTATTTT | - | - | TRBJ2-3 | TRBV7-8
CASSQGPREQYF | TGTGCCAGCAGCCAAGGCCCGAGGGAGCAGTACTTC | - | - | TRBJ2-7 | TRBV3-1
CASIDPGVAEAFF | TGTGCCAGCATCGACCCGGGCGTCGCTGAAGCTTTCTTT | - | - | TRBJ1-1 | TRBV27
CASSRAINNAQYF | TGTGCCAGCAGCCGAGCGATAAATAACGCGCAGTACTTC | - | - | TRBJ2-7 | TRBV12-3/TRBV12-4
CASSEGDTHNEQFF | TGTGCCAGCAGTGAGGGGGACACCCACAATGAGCAGTTCTTC | - | - | TRBJ2-1 | TRBV6-1
CASSLGPELFF | TGTGCCAGCAGCTTGGGCCCGGAGCTGTTTTTT | many | - | TRBJ2-2 | TRBV5-5
CSAQRGGVYGYTF | TGCAGTGCCCAAAGAGGGGGTGTTTACGGCTACACCTTC | few | - | TRBJ1-2 | TRBV20-1
CSASRRTSLSETQYF | TGCAGTGCTAGCCGTCGGACTAGCCTATCGGAGACCCAGTACTTC | - | TRBD2 | TRBJ2-5 | TRBV20-1
CASSRQGLNTGELFF | TGTGCCAGCAGCAGACAGGGGTTGAACACCGGGGAGCTGTTTTTT | many | TRBD1 | TRBJ2-2 | TRBV7-3
CASSDEGGLNEKLFF | TGTGCCAGCAGTGACGAGGGGGGCCTTAATGAAAAACTGTTTTTT | - | - | TRBJ1-4 | TRBV2
CASSQTGTAGKETQYF | TGTGCCAGCTCACAAACTGGGACAGCCGGCAAAGAGACCCAGTACTTC | - | TRBD1 | TRBJ2-5 | TRBV18
CASSLEAGETQYF | TGCGCCAGCAGCTTAGAAGCGGGAGAGACCCAGTACTTC | few | - | TRBJ2-5 | TRBV5-1
CASSVGGRWHNEQFF | TGTGCCAGCAGCGTAGGGGGGAGGTGGCACAATGAGCAGTTCTTC | - | - | TRBJ2-1 | TRBV9
CASSPTTGRRQETQYF | TGTGCCAGCAGCCCAACGACAGGGCGTCGTCAGGAGACCCAGTACTTC | - | TRBD1 | TRBJ2-5 | TRBV7-3
CASSQDLGVAGTQYF | TGTGCCAGCAGCCAAGATCTAGGGGTAGCGGGAACGCAGTATTTT | - | TRBD2 | TRBJ2-3 | TRBV3-1
CASSPLQGIGYTF | TGCGCCAGCAGCCCTCTTCAGGGAATTGGCTACACCTTC | - | - | TRBJ1-2 | TRBV5-1
CASTVSGGVEAFF | TGTGCCAGCACCGTCAGCGGCGGAGTTGAAGCTTTCTTT | - | - | TRBJ1-1 | TRBV5-5
CASSGTGTSGNTIYF | TGTGCCAGCAGCGGTACAGGGACCTCTGGAAACACCATATATTTT | few | - | TRBJ1-3 | TRBV9
CSAAPQGDEQYF | TGCAGTGCCGCCCCACAGGGAGACGAGCAGTACTTC | few | - | TRBJ2-7 | TRBV20-1
CASSLGSGRGETQYF | TGTGCCAGCAGCCTGGGCAGCGGGAGAGGCGAGACCCAGTACTTC | - | TRBD2 | TRBJ2-5 | TRBV5-4
CATSREGGHGETQYF | TGTGCCACCAGCAGAGAAGGGGGGCATGGGGAGACCCAGTACTTC | - | - | TRBJ2-5 | TRBV15
CASRGVNEQFF | TGTGCCAGTAGGGGGGTCAATGAGCAGTTCTTC | once | - | TRBJ2-1 | TRBV12-3/TRBV12-4
CASSEGLAGEGTGELFF | TGTGCCAGCAGTGAGGGACTAGCGGGAGAAGGCACCGGGGAGCTGTTTTTT | few | TRBD2 | TRBJ2-2 | TRBV12-3/TRBV12-4
CSARKGARRDTQYF | TGCAGTGCTAGGAAGGGGGCGCGGAGAGATACGCAGTATTTT | - | TRBD1 | TRBJ2-3 | TRBV20-1
CASSIAEDTEAFF | TGTGCCAGTAGTATCGCAGAGGACACTGAAGCTTTCTTT | - | - | TRBJ1-1 | TRBV19
CASSPGTGEVGEQFF | TGTGCCAGCAGCCCCGGGACAGGGGAGGTAGGTGAGCAGTTCTTC | - | TRBD1 | TRBJ2-1 | TRBV7-6